This T cell receptor beta chain was identified during a study of Graves' ophthalmopathy and Graves' hyperthyroidism. Investigators amplified TCR beta CDR3 regions from RNA transcripts. HTBI-primed RT-PCR formed the first round, and a multiplex PCR formed the second. TCRdb analysed the multiplex PCR reads with MiXCR anew, one entry per CDR3 protein. The sample carries about 220,000 distinct CDR3 sequences, around a fifth recorded once. Study-level points and caveats: Researchers report that a 13-signature model separated ophthalmopathy from stable hyperthyroidism, posting about 88% sensitivity and about 80% specificity.

This clonotype was counted only a few times. What it recognizes is unknown. The CDR3 is 12 residues long. V lost 4 bases to trimming and J lost 8 bases, with 11 bases between them. The chain joins TRBV12-3 or TRBV12-4 to TRBJ1-2; no reliable D call. This TCR was sampled from a woman aged 45-65 years with Graves' ophthalmopathy. Source material: peripheral blood. CDR3 protein: CASSSGIRGYTF. DNA for the CDR3: TGTGCCAGCAGTTCCGGCATTAGGGGCTACACCTTC.